This is a list of T cell receptor beta chains from one sample in a study of blood T cell repertoires in COVID-19. Sequencing was performed with immunoSEQ multiplex PCR; in TCRdb, only in-frame clones are kept and a portion is missing. The sample records around 100,000 clones, approximately 93% being singletons. The sample taken for sequencing was peripheral blood. The receptors shown here come from a man aged 50 to 60 with active COVID-19. Both conserved end residues are part of each CDR3. The D gene is left open where the match is weak. Rows give clone size only sometimes, using once, few, many, or a class for an expanded clone.

v_call: TRBV9
j_call: TRBJ1-3
clone_size: .
d_call: TRBD1
cdr3_aa: CASSSLRGPSGNIIYF
cdr3_nt: TGTGCCAGCAGCTCCCTAAGGGGGCCCTCTGGAAACATCATATATTTT

v_call: TRBV5-1
j_call: TRBJ2-5
clone_size: few
d_call: .
cdr3_aa: CASSPGGSQETQYF
cdr3_nt: TGCGCCAGCAGCCCCGGCGGCAGCCAAGAGACCCAGTACTTC

v_call: TRBV24-1
j_call: TRBJ2-5
clone_size: .
d_call: .
cdr3_aa: CATSDPTGVETQYF
cdr3_nt: TGTGCCACCAGTGATCCGACGGGAGTTGAGACCCAGTACTTC

v_call: TRBV14
j_call: TRBJ1-2
clone_size: .
d_call: .
cdr3_aa: CASSQLGGSYGYTF
cdr3_nt: TGTGCCAGCAGCCAGCTCGGGGGTTCCTATGGCTACACCTTC

v_call: TRBV7-8
j_call: TRBJ2-3
clone_size: .
d_call: TRBD2
cdr3_aa: CASSLVLAGGVSTDTQYF
cdr3_nt: TGTGCCAGCAGCTTAGTACTAGCGGGGGGCGTAAGCACAGATACGCAGTATTTT

v_call: TRBV7-9
j_call: TRBJ1-5
clone_size: .
d_call: TRBD1
cdr3_aa: CASSGDRESWSNQPQHF
cdr3_nt: TGTGCCAGCAGCGGCGACAGGGAATCGTGGAGCAATCAGCCCCAGCATTTT

v_call: TRBV2
j_call: TRBJ1-1
clone_size: .
d_call: TRBD1
cdr3_aa: CASKETGGTEAFF
cdr3_nt: TGTGCCAGCAAAGAGACAGGGGGCACTGAAGCTTTCTTT

v_call: TRBV12-3/TRBV12-4
j_call: TRBJ2-1
clone_size: .
d_call: .
cdr3_aa: CASSLPGSEQFF
cdr3_nt: TGTGCCAGCAGTTTGCCCGGTAGTGAGCAGTTCTTC

v_call: TRBV25-1
j_call: TRBJ2-2
clone_size: .
d_call: TRBD1
cdr3_aa: CASSEFQTGAHTGELFF
cdr3_nt: TGTGCCAGCAGTGAATTCCAGACAGGGGCCCACACCGGGGAGCTGTTTTTT

v_call: TRBV12-2
j_call: TRBJ2-3
clone_size: .
d_call: .
cdr3_aa: CASRLDDIDTDTQYF
cdr3_nt: TGTGCAAGTCGCCTAGATGACATTGACACAGATACGCAGTATTTT

v_call: TRBV3-1/TRBV3-2
j_call: TRBJ1-5
clone_size: .
d_call: .
cdr3_aa: CASSQGLNQPQHF
cdr3_nt: TGTGCCAGCAGCCAAGGACTCAATCAGCCCCAGCATTTT

v_call: TRBV4-2
j_call: TRBJ1-2
clone_size: .
d_call: TRBD1
cdr3_aa: CASSQLGQGANYGYTF
cdr3_nt: TGTGCCAGCAGCCAATTAGGACAGGGGGCGAACTATGGCTACACCTTC

v_call: TRBV19
j_call: TRBJ1-2
clone_size: .
d_call: .
cdr3_aa: CASSMGTHDNYGYTF
cdr3_nt: TGTGCCAGTAGTATGGGGACACACGATAACTATGGCTACACCTTC

v_call: TRBV19
j_call: TRBJ2-1
clone_size: .
d_call: TRBD1
cdr3_aa: CASSIRGLGTDNNEQFF
cdr3_nt: TGTGCCAGTAGTATAAGGGGGCTCGGGACAGATAACAATGAGCAGTTCTTC

v_call: TRBV2
j_call: TRBJ2-3
clone_size: .
d_call: .
cdr3_aa: CASSLSGAGTDTQYF
cdr3_nt: TGTGCCAGCAGTCTTTCAGGCGCGGGGACAGATACGCAGTATTTT

v_call: TRBV5-1
j_call: TRBJ2-7
clone_size: .
d_call: .
cdr3_aa: CASSRTGTGGEQYF
cdr3_nt: TGCGCCAGCAGCCGTACCGGGACCGGGGGTGAGCAGTACTTC